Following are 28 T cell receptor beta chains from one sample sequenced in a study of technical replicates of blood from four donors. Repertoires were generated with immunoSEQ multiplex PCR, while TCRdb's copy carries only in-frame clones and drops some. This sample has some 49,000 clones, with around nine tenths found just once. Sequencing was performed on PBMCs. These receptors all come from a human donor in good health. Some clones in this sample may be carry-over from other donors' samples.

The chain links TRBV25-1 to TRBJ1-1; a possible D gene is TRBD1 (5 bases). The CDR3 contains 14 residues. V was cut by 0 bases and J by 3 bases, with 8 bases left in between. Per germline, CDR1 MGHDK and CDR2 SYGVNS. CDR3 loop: CASSEYRGDTEAFF. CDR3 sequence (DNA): TGTGCCAGCAGTGAATACCGGGGGGACACTGAAGCTTTCTTT.

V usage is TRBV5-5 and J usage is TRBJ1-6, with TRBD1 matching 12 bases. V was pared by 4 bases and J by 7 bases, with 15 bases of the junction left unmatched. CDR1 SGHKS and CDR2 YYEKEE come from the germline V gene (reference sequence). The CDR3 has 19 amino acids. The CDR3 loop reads CASSAPGQGALFGNSPLHF. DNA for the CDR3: TGTGCCAGCAGCGCACCGGGACAGGGGGCCCTATTCGGGAATTCACCCCTCCACTTT.

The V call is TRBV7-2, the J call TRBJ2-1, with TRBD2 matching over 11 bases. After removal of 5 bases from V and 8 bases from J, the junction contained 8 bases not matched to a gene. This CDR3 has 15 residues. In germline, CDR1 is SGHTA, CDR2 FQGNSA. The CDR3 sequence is CASSRTSGRSYEQFF. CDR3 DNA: TGTGCCAGCAGCCGAACTAGCGGGAGATCTTATGAGCAGTTCTTC. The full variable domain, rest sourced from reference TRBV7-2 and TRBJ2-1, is GAGVSQSPSNKVTEKGKDVELRCDPISGHTALYWYRQSLGQGLEFLIYFQGNSAPDKSGLPSDRFSAERTGGSVSTLTIQRTQQEDSAVYLCASSRTSGRSYEQFFGPGTRLTVL.

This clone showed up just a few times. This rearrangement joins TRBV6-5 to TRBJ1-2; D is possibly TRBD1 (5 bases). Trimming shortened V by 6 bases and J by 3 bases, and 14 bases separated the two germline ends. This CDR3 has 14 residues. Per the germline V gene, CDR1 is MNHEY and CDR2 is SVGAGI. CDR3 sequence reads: CASSPAGRDYGYTF. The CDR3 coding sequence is TGTGCCAGCAGCCCCGCGGGACGGGACTATGGCTACACCTTC.

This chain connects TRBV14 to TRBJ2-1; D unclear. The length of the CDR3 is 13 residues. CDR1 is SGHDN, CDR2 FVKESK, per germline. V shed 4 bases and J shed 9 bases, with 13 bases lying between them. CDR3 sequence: CASSLLPPGEQFF. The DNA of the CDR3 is TGTGCCAGCAGCCTCCTACCCCCCGGTGAGCAGTTCTTC.

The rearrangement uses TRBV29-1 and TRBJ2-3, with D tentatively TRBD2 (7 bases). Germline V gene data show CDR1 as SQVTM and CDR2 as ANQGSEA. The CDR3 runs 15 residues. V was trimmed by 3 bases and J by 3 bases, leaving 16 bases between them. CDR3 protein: CSVEYWGGATDTQYF. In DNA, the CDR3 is TGCAGCGTTGAGTACTGGGGGGGGGCAACAGATACGCAGTATTTT.

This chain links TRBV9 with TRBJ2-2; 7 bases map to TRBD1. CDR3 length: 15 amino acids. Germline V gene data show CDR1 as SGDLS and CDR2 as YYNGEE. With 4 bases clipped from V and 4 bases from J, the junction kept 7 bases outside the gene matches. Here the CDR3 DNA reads TGTGCCAGCAGCTCCCGACAGGGTCTCACCGGGGAGCTGTTTTTT. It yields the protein CASSSRQGLTGELFF.

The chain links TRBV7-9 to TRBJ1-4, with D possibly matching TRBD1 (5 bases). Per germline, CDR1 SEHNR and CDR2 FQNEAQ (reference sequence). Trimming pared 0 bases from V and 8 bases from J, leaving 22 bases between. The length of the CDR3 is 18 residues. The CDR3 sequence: CASSLAEWGDGFGEKLFF. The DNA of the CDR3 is TGTGCCAGCAGCTTAGCTGAGTGGGGCGATGGATTTGGGGAAAAACTGTTTTTT. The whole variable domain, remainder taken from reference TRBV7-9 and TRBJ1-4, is DTGVSQNPRHKITKRGQNVTFRCDPISEHNRLYWYRQTLGQGPEFLTYFQNEAQLEKSRLLSDRFSAERPKGSFSTLEIQRTEQGDSAMYLCASSLAEWGDGFGEKLFFGSGTQLSVL.

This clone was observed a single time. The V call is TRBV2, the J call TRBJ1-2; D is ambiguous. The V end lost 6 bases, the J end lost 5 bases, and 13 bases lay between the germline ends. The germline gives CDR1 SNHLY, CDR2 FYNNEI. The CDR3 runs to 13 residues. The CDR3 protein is CASSGDNKYGYTF. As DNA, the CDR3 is TGTGCCAGCAGCGGCGACAACAAATATGGCTACACCTTC.

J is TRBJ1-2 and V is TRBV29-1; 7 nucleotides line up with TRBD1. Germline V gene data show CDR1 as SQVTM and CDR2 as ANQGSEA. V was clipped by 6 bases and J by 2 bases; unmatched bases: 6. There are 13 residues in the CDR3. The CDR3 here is CSVGTDPNYGYTF. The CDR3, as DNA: TGCAGCGTCGGGACAGATCCGAACTATGGCTACACCTTC.

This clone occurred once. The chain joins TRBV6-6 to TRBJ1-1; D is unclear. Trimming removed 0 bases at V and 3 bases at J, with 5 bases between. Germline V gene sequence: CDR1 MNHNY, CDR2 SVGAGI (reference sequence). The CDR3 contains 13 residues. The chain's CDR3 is CASSYSRDTEAFF. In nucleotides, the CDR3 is TGTGCCAGCAGTTACTCGCGAGACACTGAAGCTTTCTTT.

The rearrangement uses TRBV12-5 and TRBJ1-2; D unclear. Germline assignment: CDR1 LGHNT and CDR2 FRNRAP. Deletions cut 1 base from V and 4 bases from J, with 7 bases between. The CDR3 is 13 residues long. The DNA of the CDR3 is TGTGCTAGTGGTTTGGGGAGGCTCTATGGCTACACCTTC. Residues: CASGLGRLYGYTF.

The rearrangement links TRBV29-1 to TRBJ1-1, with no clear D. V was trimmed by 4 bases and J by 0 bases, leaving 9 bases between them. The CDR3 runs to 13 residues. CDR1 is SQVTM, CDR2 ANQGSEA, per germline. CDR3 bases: TGCAGCGTTGGCGCTGTCCTGAACACTGAAGCTTTCTTT. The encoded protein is CSVGAVLNTEAFF.

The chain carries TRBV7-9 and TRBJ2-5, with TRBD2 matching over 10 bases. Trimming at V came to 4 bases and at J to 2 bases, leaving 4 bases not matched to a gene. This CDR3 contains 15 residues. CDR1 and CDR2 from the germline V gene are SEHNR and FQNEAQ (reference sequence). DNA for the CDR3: TGTGCCAGCAGCTGGGGGACTAGCGTACAAGAGACCCAGTACTTC. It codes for CASSWGTSVQETQYF.

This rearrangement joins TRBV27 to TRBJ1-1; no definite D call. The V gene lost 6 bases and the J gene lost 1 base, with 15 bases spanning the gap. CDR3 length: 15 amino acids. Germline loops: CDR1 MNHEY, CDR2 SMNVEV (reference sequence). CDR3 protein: CASSSIPGGNTEAFF. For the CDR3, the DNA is TGTGCCAGCAGCTCCATCCCCGGTGGGAACACTGAAGCTTTCTTT.

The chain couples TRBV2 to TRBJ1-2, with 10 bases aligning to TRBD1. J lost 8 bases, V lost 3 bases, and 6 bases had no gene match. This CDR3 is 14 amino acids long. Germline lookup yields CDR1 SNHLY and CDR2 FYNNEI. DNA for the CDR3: TGTGCCAGCAGTGATTATAGGACAGGGGGAGGCTACACCTTC. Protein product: CASSDYRTGGGYTF.

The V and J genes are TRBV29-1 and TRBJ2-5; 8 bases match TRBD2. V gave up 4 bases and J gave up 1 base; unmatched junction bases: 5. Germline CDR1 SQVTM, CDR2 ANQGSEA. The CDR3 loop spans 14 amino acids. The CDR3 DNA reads TGCAGCGTTGCTGCGGGGGGCCGCCAAGAGACCCAGTACTTC. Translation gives CSVAAGGRQETQYF.

As DNA, the CDR3 is TGTGCCAGCAGCTTAGAGACTAGCGGGGGGAACACCGGGGAGCTGTTTTTT. It specifies CASSLETSGGNTGELFF. This sequence joins TRBV7-7 and TRBJ2-2, with 12 bases lining up with TRBD2. The CDR3 contains 17 residues. CDR1 and CDR2 from the germline V gene are SSHAT and FNYEAQ (reference sequence). V was clipped by 1 base and J by 1 base; unmatched bases: 1.

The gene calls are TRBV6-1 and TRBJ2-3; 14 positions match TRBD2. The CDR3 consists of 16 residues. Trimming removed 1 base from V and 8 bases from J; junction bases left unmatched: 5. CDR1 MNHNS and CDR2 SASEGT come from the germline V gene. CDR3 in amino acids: CASSEGLAGGQGTQYF. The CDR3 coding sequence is TGTGCCAGCAGTGAAGGACTAGCGGGGGGGCAGGGTACGCAGTATTTT.

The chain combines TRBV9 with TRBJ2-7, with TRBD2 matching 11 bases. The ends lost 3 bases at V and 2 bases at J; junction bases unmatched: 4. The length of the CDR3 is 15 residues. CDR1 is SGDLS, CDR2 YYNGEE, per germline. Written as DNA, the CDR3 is TGTGCCAGCAGCGCGGGGACTAGCGGCACCTACGAGCAGTACTTC. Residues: CASSAGTSGTYEQYF.

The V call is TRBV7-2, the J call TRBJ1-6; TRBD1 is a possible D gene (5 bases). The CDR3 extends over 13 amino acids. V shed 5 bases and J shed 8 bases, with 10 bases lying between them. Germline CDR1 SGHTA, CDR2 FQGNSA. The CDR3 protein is CASSTLTDSPLHF. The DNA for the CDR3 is TGTGCCAGCAGCACACTGACAGATTCACCCCTCCACTTT.

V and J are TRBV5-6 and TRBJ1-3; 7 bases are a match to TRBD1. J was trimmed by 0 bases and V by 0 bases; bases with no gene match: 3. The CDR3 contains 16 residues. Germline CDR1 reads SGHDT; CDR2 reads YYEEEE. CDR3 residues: CASSLGGGNSGNTIYF. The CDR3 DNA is TGTGCCAGCAGCTTGGGAGGGGGCAACTCTGGAAACACCATATATTTT.

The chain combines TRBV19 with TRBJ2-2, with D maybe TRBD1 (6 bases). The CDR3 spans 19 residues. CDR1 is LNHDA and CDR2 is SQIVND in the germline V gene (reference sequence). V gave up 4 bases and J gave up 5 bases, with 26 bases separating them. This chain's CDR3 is CASSSRDTREKERTGELFF. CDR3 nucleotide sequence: TGTGCCAGTAGTAGCCGGGACACCCGAGAGAAAGAGCGGACCGGGGAGCTGTTTTTT.

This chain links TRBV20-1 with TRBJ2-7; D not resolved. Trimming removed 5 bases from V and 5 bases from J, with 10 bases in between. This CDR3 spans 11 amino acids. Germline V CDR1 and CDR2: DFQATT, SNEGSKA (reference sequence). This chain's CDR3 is CSASRLNEQYF. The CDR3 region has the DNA TGCAGTGCTTCGAGGCTGAACGAGCAGTACTTC.

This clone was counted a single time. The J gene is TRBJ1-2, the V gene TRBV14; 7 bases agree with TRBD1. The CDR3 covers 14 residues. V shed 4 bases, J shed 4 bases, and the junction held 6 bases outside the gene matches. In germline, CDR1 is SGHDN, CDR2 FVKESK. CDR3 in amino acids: CASSRRTGAYGYTF. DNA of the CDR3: TGTGCCAGCAGCCGGCGGACAGGCGCCTATGGCTACACCTTC.

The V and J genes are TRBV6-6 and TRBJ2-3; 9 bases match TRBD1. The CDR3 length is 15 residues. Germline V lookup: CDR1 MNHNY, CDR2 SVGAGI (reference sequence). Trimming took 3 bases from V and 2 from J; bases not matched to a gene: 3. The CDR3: CASSYWTGDTDTQYF. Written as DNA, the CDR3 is TGTGCCAGCAGTTATTGGACAGGGGACACAGATACGCAGTATTTT.

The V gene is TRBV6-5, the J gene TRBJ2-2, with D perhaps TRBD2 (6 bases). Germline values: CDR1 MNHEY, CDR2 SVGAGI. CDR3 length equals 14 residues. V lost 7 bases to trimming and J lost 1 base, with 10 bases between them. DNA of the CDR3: TGTGCCAGCACCAGGAGGGAGAACACCGGGGAGCTGTTTTTT. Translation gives CASTRRENTGELFF.

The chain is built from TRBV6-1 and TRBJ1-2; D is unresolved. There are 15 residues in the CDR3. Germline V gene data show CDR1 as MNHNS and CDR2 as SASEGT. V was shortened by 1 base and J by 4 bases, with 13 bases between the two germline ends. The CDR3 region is CASSEGRNPGYGYTF. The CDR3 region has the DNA TGTGCCAGCAGTGAAGGGAGGAACCCGGGCTATGGCTACACCTTC.